The 29 T cell receptor beta chains given below trace back to one sample, sequenced in a study of blood T cell repertoires in COVID-19. Sequencing used immunoSEQ multiplex PCR; TCRdb keeps in-frame clones, though not all of them. Among about 150,000 clones listed, 80% to 90% were seen once. Sequences were obtained from peripheral blood. The source is a woman aged 35 to 49 with acute or convalescent COVID-19.

This chain joins TRBV7-9 and TRBJ2-1; D perhaps matches TRBD1 (5 bases). CDR3 size: 14 residues. Per the germline V gene, CDR1 is SEHNR and CDR2 is FQNEAQ (reference sequence). Trimming stripped 5 bases from V and 12 bases from J, with 20 bases between. The CDR3 DNA reads TGTGCCAGCAGCGCTGTAGCAGGGCCGGTGGGGCAGTTCTTC. This translates into CASSAVAGPVGQFF.

The chain links TRBV9 to TRBJ1-5; TRBD1 matches at 9 bases. Trimming cost V 5 bases and J 6 bases; bases outside gene matches: 12. This CDR3 is built from 16 residues. The V gene's germline CDR1 is SGDLS and CDR2 YYNGEE. DNA of the CDR3: TGTGCCAGCAGTCCCGGGACAGGGCATGTCCGTCAGCCCCAGCATTTT. It is translated as CASSPGTGHVRQPQHF. Variable domain in full (rest from reference TRBV9 and TRBJ1-5): DSGVTQTPKHLITATGQRVTLRCSPRSGDLSVYWYQQSLDQGLQFLIQYYNGEERAKGNILERFSAQQFPDLHSELNLSSLELGDSALYFCASSPGTGHVRQPQHFGDGTRLSIL.

This chain links TRBV5-1 with TRBJ2-6, with 8 bases matching TRBD2. There are 18 residues in the CDR3. V shed 7 bases and J 0 bases; nucleotides not matched to a gene: 12. CDR1 and CDR2 from the germline V gene are SGHRS and YFSETQ. For the CDR3, the DNA is TGCGCCAGCGCCGAAGGGGCGGGAGGCCACTCTGGGGCCAACGTCCTGACTTTC. It specifies CASAEGAGGHSGANVLTF. Complete variable domain (other parts from reference TRBV5-1 and TRBJ2-6): KAGVTQTPRYLIKTRGQQVTLSCSPISGHRSVSWYQQTPGQGLQFLFEYFSETQRNKGNFPGRFSGRQFSNSRSEMNVSTLELGDSALYLCASAEGAGGHSGANVLTFGAGSRLTVL.

The J gene is TRBJ2-5, the V gene TRBV5-1; 14 nucleotides agree with TRBD2. CDR3 length equals 19 residues. From germline, CDR1 is SGHRS and CDR2 YFSETQ. J gave up 0 bases and V 0 bases, and 7 bases lay outside the gene matches. CDR3 protein: CASSLGGLAGGGYQETQYF. Written as DNA, the CDR3 is TGCGCCAGCAGCTTGGGCGGACTAGCGGGAGGAGGATACCAAGAGACCCAGTACTTC.

The chain recombines TRBV7-8 with TRBJ1-5; 7 nucleotides line up with TRBD1. The CDR3 runs to 16 residues. V was clipped by 5 bases and J by 2 bases; unmatched bases: 9. CDR1 and CDR2 (germline): SGHVS, FQNEAQ. For the CDR3, the DNA is TGTGCCAGCAGCCCCCAAAACAGGGGAGGCAATCAGCCCCAGCATTTT. It yields the protein CASSPQNRGGNQPQHF.

CDR3: CASSLDPGQSYGYTF. In nucleotides, the CDR3 is TGCGCCAGCAGCTTGGACCCGGGACAGTCATATGGCTACACCTTC. The chain carries TRBV5-1 and TRBJ1-2, with TRBD1 identical over 7 bases. CDR3 length equals 15 residues. The germline gives CDR1 SGHRS, CDR2 YFSETQ. Germline trimming cut 0 bases from V and 5 bases from J; bases unmatched to any gene: 7.

J is TRBJ2-3 and V is TRBV10-3; 16 positions match TRBD2. This CDR3 region has 18 residues. J gave up 1 base and V 4 bases, and 5 bases lay outside the gene matches. Per germline, CDR1 ENHRY and CDR2 SYGVKD. The DNA of the CDR3 is TGTGCCATCAGTGCTGGGACTAGCGGGGGGGCCGGCACAGATACGCAGTATTTT. It encodes CAISAGTSGGAGTDTQYF.

The chain has TRBV10-1 and TRBJ2-2; unclear D gene. The CDR3 runs 14 residues. V lost 4 bases to trimming and J lost 0 bases, with 6 bases between them. CDR1 and CDR2 (germline): WNHNN, SYGVQD (reference sequence). This CDR3 reads CASSVSANTGELFF. The CDR3 DNA sequence: TGCGCCAGCAGTGTTTCAGCGAACACCGGGGAGCTGTTTTTT.

The chain joins TRBV4-1 to TRBJ1-2; D is uncertain. This CDR3 contains 13 residues. The germline V gene has CDR1 MGHRA and CDR2 YSYEKL. Trimming pared 4 bases from V and 10 bases from J, leaving 16 bases between. CDR3 nucleotides: TGCGCCAGCAGCCCGAGAGGAGCAACCTACTACACCTTC. Protein product: CASSPRGATYYTF.

V usage is TRBV6-5 and J usage is TRBJ1-6; 10 bases match TRBD1. The germline V gene encodes CDR1 MNHEY and CDR2 SVGAGI. V lost 8 bases, J lost 14 bases, and 12 bases stayed unmatched. The CDR3 spans 14 residues. CDR3 coding DNA: TGTGCCAGCGGGGATCGAGACAGGGGGCCAGCCCTCCACTTT. Its translation is CASGDRDRGPALHF.

This rearrangement joins TRBV12-3 or TRBV12-4 to TRBJ1-1; D gene unclear. V lost 3 bases to trimming and J lost 6 bases, with 8 bases between them. The CDR3 extends over 12 amino acids. The CDR3 DNA reads TGTGCCAGCAGTTTTGTCGGGGCTGAAGCTTTCTTT. Amino acid sequence: CASSFVGAEAFF.

This clone was detected a few times. This chain connects TRBV7-3 to TRBJ2-2; weak D call: TRBD2 (6 bases). This CDR3 is 16 amino acids long. Germline loops: CDR1 SGHTA, CDR2 FQGTGA. The V and J ends lost 1 base and 4 bases respectively, with 13 bases between them. The CDR3 DNA is TGTGCCAGCAGCTTAATCTCGGGGGTGAGCACCGGGGAGCTGTTTTTT. This translates into CASSLISGVSTGELFF.

The rearrangement joins TRBV29-1 to TRBJ1-2; 7 nucleotides align to TRBD1. Per germline, CDR1 SQVTM and CDR2 ANQGSEA. Trimming took 4 bases from V and 6 from J; bases not matched to a gene: 8. The CDR3 runs 13 residues. Written as DNA, the CDR3 is TGCAGCGTTGCCGGGCCAGGGGGAGATGGCTACACCTTC. Its translation is CSVAGPGGDGYTF.

The chain links TRBV10-2 to TRBJ2-3; 7 bases align to TRBD2. V was pared by 6 bases and J by 4 bases, with 13 bases of the junction left unmatched. Germline V CDR1 and CDR2: WSHSY, SAAADI. The CDR3 is 16 residues long. The CDR3 DNA sequence: TGCGCCAGCAGGGACGCTGGAGCGGGAAGTGCAGATACGCAGTATTTT. Translated, it gives CASRDAGAGSADTQYF.

The rearrangement links TRBV12-3 or TRBV12-4 to TRBJ2-7, with D tentatively TRBD1 (6 bases). V lost 5 bases to trimming and J lost 5 bases, with 13 bases between them. The CDR3 has 13 residues. CDR3 amino acids: CASSVQGENEQYF. As DNA, the CDR3 is TGTGCCAGCAGTGTACAGGGTGAAAACGAGCAGTACTTC.

This chain joins TRBV14 and TRBJ1-2; 7 bases line up with TRBD1. CDR1 SGHDN and CDR2 FVKESK come from the germline V gene. The CDR3 has 16 amino acids. J lost 0 bases, V lost 1 base, and 5 bases had no gene match. CDR3 region: CASSQAGQGANYGYTF. The CDR3 coding sequence is TGTGCCAGCAGCCAAGCTGGGCAGGGGGCTAACTATGGCTACACCTTC.

The chain joins TRBV3-1 (or the pseudogene TRBV3-2) to TRBJ1-2, with D unresolved. Trimming took off 4 bases at V and 0 bases at J, with 15 bases between the two ends. The CDR3 extends over 16 amino acids. The germline V gene has CDR1 LGHDT and CDR2 YNNKEL (reference sequence). As DNA, the CDR3 is TGTGCCAGCAGCCCTTACAGTCCGTTAGCTAACTATGGCTACACCTTC. Translation gives CASSPYSPLANYGYTF.

The chain carries TRBV9 and TRBJ1-2; D not certain. Germline V gives CDR1 SGDLS, CDR2 YYNGEE. V lost 0 bases and J lost 8, with 11 bases in between. This CDR3 region has 13 residues. The CDR3 reads CASSVDDLRGYTF. CDR3 DNA sequence: TGTGCCAGCAGCGTAGATGACCTGCGGGGCTACACCTTC.

J is TRBJ1-5 and V is TRBV19; the match to TRBD1 covers 9 bases. The CDR3 contains 15 residues. Germline V lookup: CDR1 LNHDA, CDR2 SQIVND (reference sequence). V lost 3 bases to trimming and J lost 7 bases; unmatched junction nucleotides: 7. CDR3 in amino acids: CASSIMTGGGQPQHF. Written as DNA, the CDR3 is TGTGCCAGTAGTATTATGACAGGGGGAGGACAGCCCCAGCATTTT.

V usage is TRBV15 and J usage is TRBJ1-1, with D possibly TRBD1 on 5 matching bases. Germline loops: CDR1 LNHNV, CDR2 YYDKDF (reference sequence). The CDR3 length is 14 residues. Between the trimmed V and J ends, which lost 1 base and 5 bases, there was a span of 11 bases. In DNA, the CDR3 is TGTGCCACCAGCAGAGGGTTCAGGGAAACTGAAGCTTTCTTT. As protein: CATSRGFRETEAFF.

This chain joins TRBV19 and TRBJ1-1; 7 nucleotides match TRBD1. In germline, CDR1 is LNHDA, CDR2 SQIVND (reference sequence). V lost 5 bases and J lost 1; bases outside the gene matches: 7. This CDR3 comprises 15 residues. The CDR3 DNA reads TGTGCCAGTAGTGTCCGACAGGGTGAGAACACTGAAGCTTTCTTT. It translates to CASSVRQGENTEAFF.

V gene TRBV12-5 combines with J gene TRBJ1-6; D gene ambiguous. There are 15 residues in the CDR3. Per the germline V gene, CDR1 is LGHNT and CDR2 is FRNRAP. Trimming shortened V by 4 bases and J by 0 bases, and 7 bases separated the two germline ends. For the CDR3, the DNA is TGTGCTAGTGGTTCCGGTAGCTCCTATAATTCACCCCTCCACTTT. Its translation is CASGSGSSYNSPLHF.

This chain links TRBV18 with TRBJ1-5; D uncertain. Germline V gene data show CDR1 as KGHSH and CDR2 as LQKENI. The CDR3 has 15 amino acids. Trimming removed 3 bases at V and 0 bases at J, with 9 bases between. The CDR3 bases are TGTGCCAGCTCACCGGGAGCATATAGCAATCAGCCCCAGCATTTT. Amino acid sequence: CASSPGAYSNQPQHF.

The V and J genes are TRBV7-9 and TRBJ2-6; 8 bases are a match to TRBD1. The V segment lost 5 bases and the J segment 2 bases; nucleotides outside the gene matches: 2. Germline V gives CDR1 SEHNR, CDR2 FQNEAQ (reference sequence). CDR3 length: 15 amino acids. CDR3 amino acids: CASSIRGPGANVLTF. DNA for the CDR3: TGTGCCAGCAGCATCAGGGGGCCTGGGGCCAACGTCCTGACTTTC.

V gene TRBV2 combines with J gene TRBJ2-1; D remains ambiguous. Trimming cost V 1 base and J 9 bases, with 10 bases left between them. This CDR3 is 13 amino acids long. The germline V gene encodes CDR1 SNHLY and CDR2 FYNNEI. The CDR3 sequence is CASSEDRGSEQFF. DNA of the CDR3: TGTGCCAGCAGTGAAGATCGTGGCAGTGAGCAGTTCTTC. The full variable domain, rest sourced from reference TRBV2 and TRBJ2-1, is EPEVTQTPSHQVTQMGQEVILRCVPISNHLYFYWYRQILGQKVEFLVSFYNNEISEKSEIFDDQFSVERPDGSNFTLKIRSTKLEDSAMYFCASSEDRGSEQFFGPGTRLTVL.

V and J are TRBV25-1 and TRBJ1-6; D unresolved. The CDR3 contains 13 residues. V was clipped by 6 bases and J by 14 bases, with 17 bases between them. The germline V gene has CDR1 MGHDK and CDR2 SYGVNS. This CDR3 reads CASRTADLGALHF. CDR3 DNA sequence: TGTGCCAGCAGGACGGCCGATCTAGGAGCCCTCCACTTT.

The rearrangement links TRBV7-2 to TRBJ1-1, with TRBD1 matching 8 bases. This CDR3 is built from 14 residues. Germline V gene data show CDR1 as SGHTA and CDR2 as FQGNSA. Germline trimming cut 4 bases from V and 4 bases from J; bases unmatched to any gene: 5. The CDR3 sequence: CASSWQGAGTEAFF. Written as DNA, the CDR3 is TGTGCCAGCAGCTGGCAGGGGGCGGGCACTGAAGCTTTCTTT.

The chain joins TRBV11-3 to TRBJ2-6; 9 bases line up with TRBD1. The CDR3 runs to 19 residues. The trim removed 5 bases at V and 3 bases at J, leaving 14 bases unmatched. Looked up from germline, CDR1 is SGHNT and CDR2 is YENEEA. CDR3 residues: CASSPGTGLRDYGANVLTF. CDR3 sequence (DNA): TGTGCCAGCAGCCCCGGGACAGGGTTAAGGGACTATGGGGCCAACGTCCTGACTTTC.

The V gene is TRBV19, the J gene TRBJ1-4; D remains unclear. V was clipped by 9 bases and J by 8 bases, with 7 bases between them. The CDR3 has 10 residues. Per the germline V gene, CDR1 is LNHDA and CDR2 is SQIVND (reference sequence). CDR3 region: CARAFEKLFF. As DNA, the CDR3 is TGTGCCAGGGCCTTCGAAAAACTGTTTTTT.